The rows below give T cell receptor beta chains drawn from one sample of a study of blood T cells in healthy people across ages. MiXCR, applied by TCRdb to the 5' RACE reads, yields one record per CDR3 protein. This sample yields about a million distinct CDR3 sequences, of which approximately 49% are seen a single time; around 15% belongs to the top ten. Sequences were obtained from blood. Every receptor here comes from a man younger than 40 in good health. Each CDR3 is given with its conserved first and last residue. A D gene is named only where the DNA matches it firmly. Where a row states a size, it is once, few, many or the class of an expanded clone; other rows omit it.

once	14	.	TRBJ2-1	TRBV3-1	CASNWGASSNEQFF	TGTGCCAGCAACTGGGGGGCGAGTAGCAATGAGCAGTTCTTC
.	14	.	TRBJ1-5	TRBV27	CASSSALSNQPQHF	TGTGCCAGCAGTTCCGCCCTTAGCAATCAGCCCCAGCATTTT
few	14	TRBD2	TRBJ2-5	TRBV5-1	CASSSTEGGETQYF	TGCGCCAGCAGCTCAACCGAGGGAGGGGAGACCCAGTACTTC
.	14	.	TRBJ1-1	TRBV12-3/TRBV12-4	CASNPGGRDTEAFF	TGTGCCAGCAACCCAGGAGGGCGGGACACTGAAGCTTTCTTT
.	16	TRBD2	TRBJ2-3	TRBV5-1	CASSVRGRASGDTQYF	TGCGCCAGCAGCGTTCGCGGGAGGGCCAGTGGGGATACGCAGTATTTT
.	14	TRBD2	TRBJ2-1	TRBV29-1	CSVGPRGVYNEQFF	TGCAGCGTCGGGCCGCGGGGGGTATACAATGAGCAGTTCTTC
.	16	TRBD1	TRBJ1-5	TRBV20-1	CSAPPPGGRLNQPQHF	TGCAGTGCCCCCCCGCCAGGGGGTCGCCTCAATCAGCCCCAGCATTTT
.	15	TRBD2	TRBJ2-1	TRBV7-2	CASSLPGGRGNEQFF	TGTGCCAGCAGCTTACCGGGGGGGAGGGGCAATGAGCAGTTCTTC
few	15	.	TRBJ2-1	TRBV12-3/TRBV12-4	CASSTGPMGDNEQFF	TGTGCCAGCAGTACAGGACCCATGGGAGACAATGAGCAGTTCTTC
few	18	TRBD1	TRBJ2-1	TRBV29-1	CSVENQGASFLGYNEQFF	TGCAGCGTTGAGAATCAGGGGGCGAGTTTTTTAGGGTACAATGAGCAGTTCTTC
many	11	.	TRBJ2-7	TRBV12-3/TRBV12-4	CASSLHREQYF	TGTGCCAGCAGTCTCCATCGCGAGCAGTACTTC
.	17	.	TRBJ1-5	TRBV6-6	CASSPVGGVRNGQPQHF	TGTGCCAGCAGTCCGGTTGGGGGTGTAAGGAACGGTCAGCCCCAGCATTTT
once	15	.	TRBJ2-1	TRBV4-1	CASSPEESSYNEQFF	TGCGCCAGCAGCCCGGAGGAGAGCTCCTACAATGAGCAGTTCTTC
.	16	TRBD1	TRBJ1-3	TRBV7-2	CASSPIQGGSGNTIYF	TGTGCCAGCAGCCCAATACAGGGGGGCTCTGGAAACACCATATATTTT
.	14	.	TRBJ1-2	TRBV29-1	CSVEHLFYNYGYTF	TGCAGCGTTGAACACCTGTTTTATAACTATGGCTACACCTTC